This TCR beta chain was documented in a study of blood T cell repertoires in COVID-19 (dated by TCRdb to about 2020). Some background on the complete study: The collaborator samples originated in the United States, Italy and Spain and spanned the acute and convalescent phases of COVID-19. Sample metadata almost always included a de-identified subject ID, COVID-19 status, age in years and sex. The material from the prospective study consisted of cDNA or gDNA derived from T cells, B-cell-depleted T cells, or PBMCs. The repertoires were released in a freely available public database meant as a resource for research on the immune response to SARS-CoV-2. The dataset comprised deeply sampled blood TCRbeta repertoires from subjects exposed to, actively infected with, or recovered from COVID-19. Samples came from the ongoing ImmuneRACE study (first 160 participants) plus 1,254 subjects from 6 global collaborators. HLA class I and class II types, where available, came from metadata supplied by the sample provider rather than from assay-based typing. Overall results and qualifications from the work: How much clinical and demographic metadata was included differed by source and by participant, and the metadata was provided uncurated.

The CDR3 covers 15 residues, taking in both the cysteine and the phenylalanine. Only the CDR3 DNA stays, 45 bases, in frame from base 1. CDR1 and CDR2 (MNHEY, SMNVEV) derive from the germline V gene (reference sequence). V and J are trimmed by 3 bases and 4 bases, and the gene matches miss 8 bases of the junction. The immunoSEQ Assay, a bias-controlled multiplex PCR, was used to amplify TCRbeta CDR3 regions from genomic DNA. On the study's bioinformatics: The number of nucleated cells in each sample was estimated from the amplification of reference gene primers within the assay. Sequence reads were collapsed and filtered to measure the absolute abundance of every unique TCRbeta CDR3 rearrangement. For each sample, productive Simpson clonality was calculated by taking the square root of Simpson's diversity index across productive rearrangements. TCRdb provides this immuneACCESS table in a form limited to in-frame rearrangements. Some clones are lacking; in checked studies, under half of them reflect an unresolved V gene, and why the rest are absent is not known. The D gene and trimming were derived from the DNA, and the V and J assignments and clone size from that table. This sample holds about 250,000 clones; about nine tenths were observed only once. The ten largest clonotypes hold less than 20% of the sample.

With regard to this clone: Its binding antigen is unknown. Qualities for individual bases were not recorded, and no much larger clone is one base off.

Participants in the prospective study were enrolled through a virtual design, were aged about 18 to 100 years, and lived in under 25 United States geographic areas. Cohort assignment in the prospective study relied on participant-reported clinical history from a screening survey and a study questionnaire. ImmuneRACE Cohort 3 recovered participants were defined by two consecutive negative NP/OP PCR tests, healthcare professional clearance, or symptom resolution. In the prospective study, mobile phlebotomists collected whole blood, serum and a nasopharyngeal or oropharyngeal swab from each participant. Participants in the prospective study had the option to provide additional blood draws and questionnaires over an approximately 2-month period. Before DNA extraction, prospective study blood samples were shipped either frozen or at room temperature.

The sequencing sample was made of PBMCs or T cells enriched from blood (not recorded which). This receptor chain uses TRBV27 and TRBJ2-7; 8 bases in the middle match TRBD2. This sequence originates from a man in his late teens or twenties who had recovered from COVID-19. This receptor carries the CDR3 CASSFGGRSVYEQYF. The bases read TGTGCCAGCAGTTTCGGCGGGAGGAGTGTTTACGAGCAGTACTTC.